A selection of T cell receptor beta chains follows, all from one sample in a study of response to subunit inactivated influenza vaccine. One entry per CDR3 protein, called by TCRdb with MiXCR from the RT-PCR reads. The sample has roughly 570,000 distinct CDR3 sequences, 13% seen once. This sample comprised PBMCs from blood, obtained about 6 weeks after vaccination. These receptors came from a man in his fifties or sixties who received an inactivated influenza vaccine. The CDR3 runs from the conserved cysteine through the conserved F or W. D genes are given only for firm matches. Clone size is given for some rows only: seen once, a few or many times, or a class if the clone is expanded.

D	V	size	J	DNA	CDR3
-	TRBV4-1	few	TRBJ2-3	TGCGCCAGCAGCCCACGACAGACCCCCGGGGCAGATACGCAGTATTTT	CASSPRQTPGADTQYF
-	TRBV29-1	-	TRBJ1-1	TGCAGCGTTGAGGTTGGGATGAACACTGAAGCTTTCTTT	CSVEVGMNTEAFF
-	TRBV28	few	TRBJ2-1	TGTGCCAGCAGTTTACCCCCAGATGCTGAGCAGTTCTTC	CASSLPPDAEQFF
TRBD2	TRBV28	-	TRBJ2-1	TGTGCCAGCAGTTTAAATAGCGGGAGGGCCCTCGCGGATGAGCAGTTCTTC	CASSLNSGRALADEQFF
-	TRBV10-3	few	TRBJ1-5	TGTGCCATCAGTGAGTCCGACAGTCGCAATCAGCCCCAGCATTTT	CAISESDSRNQPQHF
-	TRBV25-1	many	TRBJ1-5	TGTGCCAGCAGTGAAGGCGGCAATCAGCCCCAGCATTTT	CASSEGGNQPQHF
-	TRBV12-3/TRBV12-4	few	TRBJ1-6	TGTGCCAGCAGTTTAGCGCGTTTCGGCACCTTCCACTTT	CASSLARFGTFHF
-	TRBV12-3/TRBV12-4	many	TRBJ2-2	TGTGCCAGCGGGGAGACAGCCGTTACCGGGGAGCTGTTTTTT	CASGETAVTGELFF
TRBD1	TRBV20-1	many	TRBJ2-7	TGCAGTGCCGGTCGGTGGGACAGCCGCTACGAGCAGTACTTC	CSAGRWDSRYEQYF
-	TRBV4-2	few	TRBJ2-1	TGTGCCAGCAGCCAAGTGGGGAAATCGCTAGCAGCATACAATGAGCGGTTCTTC	CASSQVGKSLAAYNERFF
TRBD2	TRBV3-1	-	TRBJ2-2	TGTGCCTGCTGTTTTGGGCTAGCGGGATCGTCAGACACCGGGGAGCTGTTTTTT	CACCFGLAGSSDTGELFF
TRBD2	TRBV6-2/TRBV6-3	-	TRBJ2-3	TGTGCCAGCAGTAAACGACTAGCGGGATTTAGCACAGATACGCAGTATTTT	CASSKRLAGFSTDTQYF
-	TRBV7-9	-	TRBJ1-4	TGTGCCAGCAGGTTTACTAATGAAAAACTGTTTTTT	CASRFTNEKLFF
-	TRBV9	few	TRBJ2-6	TGTGCCAGCAGCGTAGAGGGGGGGCTTGGGACCGGGGCCAACGTCCTGACTTTC	CASSVEGGLGTGANVLTF
-	TRBV25-1	-	TRBJ1-6	TGTGCCAGCAGTGCCAGCCCGGGACGGTGGGATTCACCCATCCACTTT	CASSASPGRWDSPIHF
-	TRBV5-1	few	TRBJ2-3	TGCGCCAGCAGCTGGATGACACCTAGCACAGATACGCAGTATTTT	CASSWMTPSTDTQYF
-	TRBV12-3/TRBV12-4	-	TRBJ2-3	TGTGCCAGCAGTTTCGGCCAGTTAGATACGCAGTATTTT	CASSFGQLDTQYF
-	TRBV29-1	many	TRBJ2-3	TGCAGCGTCCGCGGGGCCACAGATACGCAGTATTTT	CSVRGATDTQYF
TRBD1	TRBV9	few	TRBJ2-2	TGTGCCAGCAGCGTAGCTCCAGGGGGCAACACCGGGGAGCTGTTTTTT	CASSVAPGGNTGELFF
-	TRBV28	few	TRBJ2-7	TGTGCCAGCAGCACGACCGGGACATGGGTATACGAGCAGTACTTC	CASSTTGTWVYEQYF
TRBD2	TRBV10-3	-	TRBJ2-2	TGTGCCATCAGCCTGGGACTAGCGGGGAACACCGGGGAGCTGTTTTTT	CAISLGLAGNTGELFF
-	TRBV14	many	TRBJ2-7	TGTGCCAGCAGCTCGCTTAGGGACGAGCAGTACTTC	CASSSLRDEQYF
-	TRBV6-1	-	TRBJ2-2	TGTGCCAGCAGTGCCCTCCGCGCGAACACCGGGGAGCTGTTTTTT	CASSALRANTGELFF
TRBD2	TRBV11-1	many	TRBJ2-5	TGTGCCAGCAGCCAGAAGATTAGACTAGCGGGAGTGAAGGAGACCCAGTACTTC	CASSQKIRLAGVKETQYF
-	TRBV6-5	once	TRBJ2-7	TGTGCCAGCAGTTACTCAGGGGAAGTCTCTGAGCAGTACTTC	CASSYSGEVSEQYF
-	TRBV15	-	TRBJ2-7	TGTGCCACCAGCAGAGAAGACTATATCTACGAGCAGTACTTC	CATSREDYIYEQYF
-	TRBV11-3	few	TRBJ2-3	TGTGCCAGCAGCTTAGATGGACGAGATACGCAGTATTTT	CASSLDGRDTQYF
-	TRBV29-1	-	TRBJ2-5	TGCAGCGTTGATGATGGTGGAGAGACCCAGTACTTC	CSVDDGGETQYF
TRBD1	TRBV6-5	-	TRBJ2-2	TGTGCCAGCAGTTACTCCCCAGGGGGCACCGGGGAGCTGTTTTTT	CASSYSPGGTGELFF
TRBD2	TRBV14	few	TRBJ2-1	TGTGCCAGCAGCCAAGATAGAGGAGCGGGAGCCCCCGATGAGCAGTTCTTC	CASSQDRGAGAPDEQFF
TRBD1	TRBV6-1	-	TRBJ2-2	TGTGCCAGCAGTGCCGGGACAGGGATTCCCGGGGAGCTGTTTTTT	CASSAGTGIPGELFF
-	TRBV6-2/TRBV6-3	few	TRBJ2-7	TGTGCCACCACGTCGGACAGTTACTACGAGCAGTACTTC	CATTSDSYYEQYF
TRBD1	TRBV18	few	TRBJ2-7	TGTGCCAGCTCACCCTGGGGACAGGGGAGGAACGAGCAGTACTTC	CASSPWGQGRNEQYF
TRBD2	TRBV4-3	few	TRBJ2-2	TGCGCCAGCAGCCAAGGGGCTAGCGGGACTCCCGGGGAGCTGTTTTTT	CASSQGASGTPGELFF
TRBD2	TRBV11-2	-	TRBJ2-1	TGTGCCAGCAGCTTAGATATGGGCGGGGGGGGCTCCTACAATGAGCAGTTCTTC	CASSLDMGGGGSYNEQFF
-	TRBV9	few	TRBJ2-1	TGTGCCAGCAGCCCGAGGACGGGAGGGGGCCATGAGCAGTTCTTC	CASSPRTGGGHEQFF